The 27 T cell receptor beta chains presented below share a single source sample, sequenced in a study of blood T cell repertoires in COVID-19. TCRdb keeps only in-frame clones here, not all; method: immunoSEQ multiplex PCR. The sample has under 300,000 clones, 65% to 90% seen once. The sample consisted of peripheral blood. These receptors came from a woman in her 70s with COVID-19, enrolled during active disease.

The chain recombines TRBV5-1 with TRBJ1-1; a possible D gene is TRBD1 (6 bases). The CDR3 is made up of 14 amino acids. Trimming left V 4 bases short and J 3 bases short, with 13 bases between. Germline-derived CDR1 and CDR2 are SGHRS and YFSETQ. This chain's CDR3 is CASSLGTKDTEAFF. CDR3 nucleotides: TGCGCCAGCAGCCTCGGGACAAAAGACACTGAAGCTTTCTTT.

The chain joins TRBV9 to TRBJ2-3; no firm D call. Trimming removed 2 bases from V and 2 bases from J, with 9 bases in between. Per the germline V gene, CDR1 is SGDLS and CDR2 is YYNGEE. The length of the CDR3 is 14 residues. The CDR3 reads CASSVQASTDTQYF. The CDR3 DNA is TGTGCCAGCAGCGTTCAGGCATCCACAGATACGCAGTATTTT.

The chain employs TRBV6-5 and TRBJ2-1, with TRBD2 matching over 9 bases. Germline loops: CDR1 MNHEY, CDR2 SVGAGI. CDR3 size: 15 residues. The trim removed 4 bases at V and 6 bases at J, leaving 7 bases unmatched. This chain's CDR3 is CASSWWRGGPNEQFF. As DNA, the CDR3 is TGTGCCAGCAGTTGGTGGCGGGGGGGCCCCAATGAGCAGTTCTTC.

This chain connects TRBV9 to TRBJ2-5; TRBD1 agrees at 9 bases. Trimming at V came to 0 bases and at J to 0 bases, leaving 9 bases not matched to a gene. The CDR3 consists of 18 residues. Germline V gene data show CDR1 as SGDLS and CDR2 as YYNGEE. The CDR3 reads CASSVATPGQGDQETQYF. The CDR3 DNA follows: TGTGCCAGCAGCGTAGCTACCCCGGGACAGGGTGACCAAGAGACCCAGTACTTC.

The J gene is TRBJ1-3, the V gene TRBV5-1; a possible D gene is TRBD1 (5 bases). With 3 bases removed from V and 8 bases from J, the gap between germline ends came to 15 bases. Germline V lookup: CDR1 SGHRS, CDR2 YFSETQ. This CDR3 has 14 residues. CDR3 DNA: TGCGCCAGCAGCTGGGGAACAGGAGAAGACACCATATATTTT. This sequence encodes CASSWGTGEDTIYF. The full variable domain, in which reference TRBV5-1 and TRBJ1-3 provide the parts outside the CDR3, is KAGVTQTPRYLIKTRGQQVTLSCSPISGHRSVSWYQQTPGQGLQFLFEYFSETQRNKGNFPGRFSGRQFSNSRSEMNVSTLELGDSALYLCASSWGTGEDTIYFGEGSWLTVV.

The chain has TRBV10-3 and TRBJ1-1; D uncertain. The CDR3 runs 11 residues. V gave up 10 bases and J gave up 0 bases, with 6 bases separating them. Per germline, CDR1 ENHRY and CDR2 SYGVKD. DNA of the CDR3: TGTGCCACCACACTGAACACTGAAGCTTTCTTT. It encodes CATTLNTEAFF.

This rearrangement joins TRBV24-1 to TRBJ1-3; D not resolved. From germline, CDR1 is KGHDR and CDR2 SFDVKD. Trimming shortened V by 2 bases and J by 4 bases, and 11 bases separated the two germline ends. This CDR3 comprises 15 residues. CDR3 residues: CATSDSASGGNTIYF. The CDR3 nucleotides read TGTGCCACCAGTGATTCGGCCTCGGGAGGAAACACCATATATTTT.

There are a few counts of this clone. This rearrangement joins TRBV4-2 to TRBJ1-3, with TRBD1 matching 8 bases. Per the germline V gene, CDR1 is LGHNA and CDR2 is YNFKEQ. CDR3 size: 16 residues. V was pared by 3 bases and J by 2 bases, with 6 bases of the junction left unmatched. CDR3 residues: CASSQGQQGAGNTIYF. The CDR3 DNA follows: TGTGCCAGCAGCCAGGGCCAACAGGGGGCTGGAAACACCATATATTTT.

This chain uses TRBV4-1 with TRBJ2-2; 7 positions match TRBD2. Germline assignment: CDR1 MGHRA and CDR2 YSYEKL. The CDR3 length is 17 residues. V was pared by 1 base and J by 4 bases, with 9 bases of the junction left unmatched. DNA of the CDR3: TGCGCCAGCAGCCAAGGATTACTAGCGTATCTCACCGGGGAGCTGTTTTTT. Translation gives CASSQGLLAYLTGELFF.

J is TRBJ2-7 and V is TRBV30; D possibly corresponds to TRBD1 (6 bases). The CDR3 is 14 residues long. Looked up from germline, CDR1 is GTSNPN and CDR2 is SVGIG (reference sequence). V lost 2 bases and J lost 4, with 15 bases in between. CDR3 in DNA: TGTGCCTGGAGTCTCAAGGACAGAGTTTACGAGCAGTACTTC. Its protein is CAWSLKDRVYEQYF.

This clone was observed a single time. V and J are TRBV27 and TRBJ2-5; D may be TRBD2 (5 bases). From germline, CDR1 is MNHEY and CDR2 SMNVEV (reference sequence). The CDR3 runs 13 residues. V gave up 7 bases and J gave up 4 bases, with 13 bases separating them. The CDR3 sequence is CASTGLGAETQYF. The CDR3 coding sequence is TGTGCCAGCACCGGACTGGGTGCAGAGACCCAGTACTTC.

In DNA form, the CDR3 reads TGTGCCAGCGGGTTTGGGAGGGCAACTTATGGCTACACCTTC. Translated, it gives CASGFGRATYGYTF. V gene TRBV27 combines with J gene TRBJ1-2; D remains unclear. The CDR3 runs to 14 residues. Per the germline V gene, CDR1 is MNHEY and CDR2 is SMNVEV (reference sequence). V was shortened by 8 bases and J by 5 bases, with 18 bases between the two germline ends.

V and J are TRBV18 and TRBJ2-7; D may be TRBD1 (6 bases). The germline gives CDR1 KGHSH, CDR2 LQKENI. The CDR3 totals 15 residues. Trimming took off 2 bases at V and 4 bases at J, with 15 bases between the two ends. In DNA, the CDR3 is TGTGCCAGCTCACCAGATGCCAGGGGACGGTACGAGCAGTACTTC. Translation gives CASSPDARGRYEQYF.

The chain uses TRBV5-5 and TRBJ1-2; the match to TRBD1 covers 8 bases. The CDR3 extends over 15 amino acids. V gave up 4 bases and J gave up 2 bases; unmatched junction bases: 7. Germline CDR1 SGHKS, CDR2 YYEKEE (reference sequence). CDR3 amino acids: CASSHRQGSNYGYTF. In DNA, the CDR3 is TGTGCCAGCAGCCATCGACAGGGGTCGAACTATGGCTACACCTTC.

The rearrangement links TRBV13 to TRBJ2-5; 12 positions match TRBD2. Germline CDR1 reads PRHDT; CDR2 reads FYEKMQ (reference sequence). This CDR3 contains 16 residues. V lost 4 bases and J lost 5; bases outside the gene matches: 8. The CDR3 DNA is TGTGCCAGCAGCTCCCGACTAGCGGGGGTGAGGGAGACCCAGTACTTC. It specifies CASSSRLAGVRETQYF.

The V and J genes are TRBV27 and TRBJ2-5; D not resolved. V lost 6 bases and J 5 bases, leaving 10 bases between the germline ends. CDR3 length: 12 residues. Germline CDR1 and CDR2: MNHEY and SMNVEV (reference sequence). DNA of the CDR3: TGTGCCAGCAGCGGCAGCAGGGAGACCCAGTACTTC. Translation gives CASSGSRETQYF.

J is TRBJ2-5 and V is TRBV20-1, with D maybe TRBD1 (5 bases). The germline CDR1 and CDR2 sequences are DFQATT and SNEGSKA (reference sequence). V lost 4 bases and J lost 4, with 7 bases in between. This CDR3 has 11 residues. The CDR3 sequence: CSAKQAETQYF. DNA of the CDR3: TGCAGTGCTAAACAGGCAGAGACCCAGTACTTC.

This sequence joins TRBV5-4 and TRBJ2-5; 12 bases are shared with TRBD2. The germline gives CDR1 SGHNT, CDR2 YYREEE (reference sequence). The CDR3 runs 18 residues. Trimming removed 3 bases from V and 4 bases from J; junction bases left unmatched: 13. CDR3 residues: CASSSGSRLAGVGETQYF. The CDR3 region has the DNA TGTGCCAGCAGCTCCGGTTCGAGACTAGCGGGGGTGGGAGAGACCCAGTACTTC. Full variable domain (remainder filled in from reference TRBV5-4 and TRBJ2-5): ETGVTQSPTHLIKTRGQQVTLRCSSQSGHNTVSWYQQALGQGPQFIFQYYREEENGRGNFPPRFSGLQFPNYSSELNVNALELDDSALYLCASSSGSRLAGVGETQYFGPGTRLLVL.

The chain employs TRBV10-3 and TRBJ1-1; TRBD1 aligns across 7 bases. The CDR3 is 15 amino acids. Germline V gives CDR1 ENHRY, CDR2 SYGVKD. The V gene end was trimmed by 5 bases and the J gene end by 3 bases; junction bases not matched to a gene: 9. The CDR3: CAISSDRVFDTEAFF. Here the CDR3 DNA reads TGTGCCATCAGTTCTGACAGGGTTTTCGACACTGAAGCTTTCTTT.

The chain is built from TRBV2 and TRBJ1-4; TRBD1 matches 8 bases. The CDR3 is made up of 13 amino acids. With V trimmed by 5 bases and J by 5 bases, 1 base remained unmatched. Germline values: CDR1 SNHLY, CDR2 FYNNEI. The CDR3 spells CASSTGGNEKLFF. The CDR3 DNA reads TGTGCCAGCAGTACAGGGGGAAATGAAAAACTGTTTTTT.

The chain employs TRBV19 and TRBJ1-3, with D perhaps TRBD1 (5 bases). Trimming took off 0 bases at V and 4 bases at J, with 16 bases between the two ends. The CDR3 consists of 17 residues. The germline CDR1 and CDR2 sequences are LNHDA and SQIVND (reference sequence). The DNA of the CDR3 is TGTGCCAGTAGTATAGAAAGGACAACTTCTTACGGAAACACCATATATTTT. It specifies CASSIERTTSYGNTIYF.

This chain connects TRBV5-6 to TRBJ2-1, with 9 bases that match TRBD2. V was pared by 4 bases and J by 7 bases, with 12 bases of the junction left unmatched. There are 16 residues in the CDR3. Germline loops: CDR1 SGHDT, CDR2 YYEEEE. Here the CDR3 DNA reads TGTGCCAGCAGCGAGCGCGGGACTAGCAAGCAAAATGAGCAGTTCTTC. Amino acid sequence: CASSERGTSKQNEQFF.

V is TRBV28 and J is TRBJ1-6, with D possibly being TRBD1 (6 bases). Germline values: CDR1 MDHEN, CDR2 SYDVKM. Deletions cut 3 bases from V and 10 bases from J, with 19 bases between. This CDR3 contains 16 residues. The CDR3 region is CASSFRGTDFKSPLHF. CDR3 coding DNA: TGTGCCAGCAGTTTTAGGGGGACGGACTTCAAATCACCCCTCCACTTT.

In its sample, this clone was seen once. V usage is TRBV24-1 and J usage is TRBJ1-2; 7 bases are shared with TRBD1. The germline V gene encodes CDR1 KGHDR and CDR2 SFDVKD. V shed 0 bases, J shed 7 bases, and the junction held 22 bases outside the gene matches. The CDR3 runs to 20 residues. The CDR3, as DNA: TGTGCCACCAGTGATTTGGGCCTTGACAGGGTGGGTATCCTACTAGGTGGCTACACCTTC. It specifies CATSDLGLDRVGILLGGYTF.

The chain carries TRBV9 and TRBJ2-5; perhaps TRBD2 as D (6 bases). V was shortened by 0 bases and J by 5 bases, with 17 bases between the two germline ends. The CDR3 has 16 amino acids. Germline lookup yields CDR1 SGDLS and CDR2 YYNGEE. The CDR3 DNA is TGTGCCAGCAGCGTAGGAGGCGGGGCAGCCCGGGAGACCCAGTACTTC. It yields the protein CASSVGGGAARETQYF.

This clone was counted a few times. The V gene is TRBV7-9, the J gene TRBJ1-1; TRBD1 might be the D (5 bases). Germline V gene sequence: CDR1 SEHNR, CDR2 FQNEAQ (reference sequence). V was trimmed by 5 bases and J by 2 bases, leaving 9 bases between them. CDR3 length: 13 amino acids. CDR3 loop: CASSPDTNTEAFF. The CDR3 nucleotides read TGTGCCAGCAGCCCGGACACTAACACTGAAGCTTTCTTT. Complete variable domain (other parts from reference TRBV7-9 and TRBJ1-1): DTGVSQNPRHKITKRGQNVTFRCDPISEHNRLYWYRQTLGQGPEFLTYFQNEAQLEKSRLLSDRFSAERPKGSFSTLEIQRTEQGDSAMYLCASSPDTNTEAFFGQGTRLTVV.

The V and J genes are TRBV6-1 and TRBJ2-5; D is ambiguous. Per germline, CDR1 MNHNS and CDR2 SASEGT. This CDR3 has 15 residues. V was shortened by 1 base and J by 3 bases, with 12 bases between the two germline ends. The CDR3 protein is CASSEERLAKETQYF. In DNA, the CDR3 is TGTGCCAGCAGTGAAGAGAGACTTGCCAAAGAGACCCAGTACTTC.